The sequence of this T cell receptor beta chain was determined in a study of neurological immune-mediated disorders. Findings and caveats of the study: Among 34 multiple sclerosis patients, 18 had repertoires that phylogenetic grouping placed in one related-CDR3 cluster, a possible signature. Falling below healthy controls, multiple sclerosis showed the least TCR clonal expansion, while HTLV-1-associated myelopathy showed the most. The absence of shared CDR3 amino acid sequences among expanded clones across subjects suggests private repertoires in all groups.

TCRdb recomputed calls from the 5' RACE reads with MiXCR, one row per CDR3 protein. This sample has 50,000 or so distinct CDR3 sequences, with around 3.4% found just once. This clonotype occurred many times. What it binds is not known. The source is a woman in her sixties with multiple sclerosis. The sequencing sample was made of PBMCs.

This CDR3 is CASSALRAGGWNEQFF. For the CDR3, the DNA is TGCGCCAGCAGCGCCCTACGAGCGGGAGGGTGGAATGAGCAGTTCTTC. The chain carries TRBV5-1 and TRBJ2-1; 10 bases agree with TRBD2. With 4 bases clipped from V and 7 bases from J, the junction kept 11 bases outside the gene matches. The CDR3 loop spans 16 amino acids. Germline CDR1 SGHRS, CDR2 YFSETQ.